This T cell receptor beta chain was sequenced in a study of blood T cells in healthy people across ages. Concerning this clonotype itself: Its antigen remains unknown.

Combining a sample-barcoded 5' primer with a J-beta primer mix, a second PCR ran for about 7 to 11 cycles. MiXCR, run by TCRdb on the 5' RACE reads, gives a single entry per CDR3 protein. The data show 700,000 to 850,000 distinct CDR3 sequences, less than 70% seen once. Regarding the study as a whole: PBMCs went unsorted, and a conclusive naive versus antigen-experienced comparison was therefore prevented. Versus aged donors, long-lived donors had higher diversity and more naive CD4+ cells. Possibly, changes in expanded clonotypes were confounded because donor CMV status was unknown.

This CDR3 has 15 amino acids. CDR1 and CDR2 (germline): MNHEY, SVGAGI. The junction had 15 bases not matched to a gene; V was cut back by 10 bases and J by 3 bases. The receptor comes from a man older than 75 in good health. J is TRBJ2-7 and V is TRBV6-5, with 7 bases fitting TRBD2. The sequencing sample was made of blood. CDR3 loop: CATISGGGHLYEQYF. The CDR3 DNA sequence: TGTGCCACCATCTCGGGGGGAGGACACCTCTACGAGCAGTACTTC.